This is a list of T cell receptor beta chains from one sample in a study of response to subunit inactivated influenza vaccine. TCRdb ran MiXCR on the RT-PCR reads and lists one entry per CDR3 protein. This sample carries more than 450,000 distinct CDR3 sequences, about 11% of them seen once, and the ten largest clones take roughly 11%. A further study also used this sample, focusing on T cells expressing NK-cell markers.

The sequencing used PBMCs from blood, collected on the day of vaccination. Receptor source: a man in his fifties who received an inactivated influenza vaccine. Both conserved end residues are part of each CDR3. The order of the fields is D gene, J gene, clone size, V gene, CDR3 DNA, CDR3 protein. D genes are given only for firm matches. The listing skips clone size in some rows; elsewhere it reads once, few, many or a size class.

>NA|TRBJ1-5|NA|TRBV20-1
TGCAGTGTTAGGGATCAGAAGTATAGCAATCAGCCCCAGCATTTT
CSVRDQKYSNQPQHF
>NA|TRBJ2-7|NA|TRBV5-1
TGCGCCAGCAGCTTGGGACTATCCGCCCACGAGCAGTACTTC
CASSLGLSAHEQYF
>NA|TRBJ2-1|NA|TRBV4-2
TGTGCCAGCAGCCAGGAGACAAGCCGGTTCTTC
CASSQETSRFF
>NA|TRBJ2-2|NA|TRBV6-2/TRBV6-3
TGTGCCAGCACGGACGCGGGGGAGCTGTTTTTT
CASTDAGELFF
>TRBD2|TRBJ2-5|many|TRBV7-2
TGTGCCAGCAGCTCCCTAGCGGGCTTCCAAGAGACCCAGTACTTC
CASSSLAGFQETQYF
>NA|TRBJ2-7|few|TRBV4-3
TGCGCCAGCAGCCTGGGACGTGAGGGGTCCTACGAGCAGTACTTC
CASSLGREGSYEQYF
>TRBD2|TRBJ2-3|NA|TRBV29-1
TGCAGCGTAGTGGTAGCGGGAGGCACAGATACGCAGTATTTT
CSVVVAGGTDTQYF
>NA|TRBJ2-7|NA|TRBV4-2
TGTGCCAGCAGCCCACCCGGGACCGACTACGAGCAGTACTTC
CASSPPGTDYEQYF
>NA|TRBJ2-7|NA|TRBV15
TGTGCCACCAGCCCCGGCAGGGGGGGATCCTACGAGCAGTACTTC
CATSPGRGGSYEQYF
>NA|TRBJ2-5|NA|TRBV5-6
TGTGCCAGCAGACCCATCGCGATACAAGAGACCCAGTACTTC
CASRPIAIQETQYF
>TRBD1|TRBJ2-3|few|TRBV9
TGTGCCAGCCGACCGGGACAGGGGGCAGATACGCAGTATTTT
CASRPGQGADTQYF
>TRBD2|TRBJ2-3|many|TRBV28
TGTGCCAGCAGTTTCCCGCCGGGTACTAGCGGGAGGCTCAACACAGATACGCAGTATTTT
CASSFPPGTSGRLNTDTQYF
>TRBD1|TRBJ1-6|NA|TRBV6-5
TGTGCCAGCAGCCCCCAGGGGGGCGTATATAATTCACCCCTCCACTTT
CASSPQGGVYNSPLHF
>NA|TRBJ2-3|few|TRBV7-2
TGTGCCAGCAGCTTTTACACGGCCGATACGCAGTATTTT
CASSFYTADTQYF
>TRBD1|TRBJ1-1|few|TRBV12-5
TGTGCTAGTGGTTTGGTACGGGCCGGGACAGGGGAATTGAACACTGAAGCTTTCTTT
CASGLVRAGTGELNTEAFF
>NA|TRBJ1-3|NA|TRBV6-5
TGTGCCAGCAGTTACGGGCGGGTCGCTTCGGGAAACACCATATATTTT
CASSYGRVASGNTIYF
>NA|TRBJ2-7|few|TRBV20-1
TGCAGTGCTAGAGAAGGCGGACAGCTCTCGGAGGGGCAGTACTTC
CSAREGGQLSEGQYF
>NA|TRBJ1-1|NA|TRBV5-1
TGCGCCAGCACCGACAGGCAGAACACTGAAGCTTTCTTT
CASTDRQNTEAFF
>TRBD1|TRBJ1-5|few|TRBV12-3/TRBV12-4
TGTGCCAGCAGCCCAGGGACAGCCTATAGCAATCAGCCCCAGCATTTT
CASSPGTAYSNQPQHF
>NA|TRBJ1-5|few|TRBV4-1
TGCGCCAGCAGCCATGTGGGTGATAGTCAGCCCCAGCATTTT
CASSHVGDSQPQHF
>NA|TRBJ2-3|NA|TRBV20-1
TGCAGTGCTAGAAGACGCCCGTGGAGCACAGATACGCAGTATTTT
CSARRRPWSTDTQYF
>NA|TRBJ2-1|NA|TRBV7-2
TGTGCCAGCAGCTTAGAAGCAGGTCGCTCTAATAATGAGCAGTTCTTC
CASSLEAGRSNNEQFF
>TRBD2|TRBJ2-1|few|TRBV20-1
TGCAGTGCTAGAGACCCCGCGGAGCGGGGTTCCTACAATGAGCAGTTCTTC
CSARDPAERGSYNEQFF
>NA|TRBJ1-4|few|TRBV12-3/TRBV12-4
TGTGCCAGCAGTTTTTTCCTTCAGGGCGCCGTTAATGAAAAACTGTTTTTT
CASSFFLQGAVNEKLFF
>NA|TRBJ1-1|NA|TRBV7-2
TGTGCCAGCAGCTACGTGAGAAGCACTGAAGCTTTCTTT
CASSYVRSTEAFF
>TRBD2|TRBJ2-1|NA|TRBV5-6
TGTGCCAGCAGGGGACTAGCCCACAATGAGCAGTTCTTC
CASRGLAHNEQFF
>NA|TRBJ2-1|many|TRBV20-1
TGCAGTGCCACGCGCGGAACCTACAATGAGCAGTTCTTC
CSATRGTYNEQFF
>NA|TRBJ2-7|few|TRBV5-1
TGCGCCAGCAGCATGGCCGAGGGGTTCAGGTACGAGCAGTACTTC
CASSMAEGFRYEQYF
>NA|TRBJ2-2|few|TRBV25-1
TGTGCCAGCAGTGATCCCTTAATGAACACCGGGGAGCTGTTTTTT
CASSDPLMNTGELFF
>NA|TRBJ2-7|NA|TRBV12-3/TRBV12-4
TGTGCCAGCAGTTTGAAGCAGCGAAACTCCTACGAGCAGTACTTC
CASSLKQRNSYEQYF
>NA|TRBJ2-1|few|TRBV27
TGTGCCAGCAGTTTATGGGCTGGAAACAATGAGCAGTTCTTC
CASSLWAGNNEQFF
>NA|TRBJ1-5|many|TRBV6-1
TGTGCCAGCTCCCTTCTGGGTTCGGGCAATCAGCCCCAGCATTTT
CASSLLGSGNQPQHF
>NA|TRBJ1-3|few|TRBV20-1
TGCAGTGCTAGAGTGTATGGTAGGGGAGTCTCTGGAAACACCATATATTTT
CSARVYGRGVSGNTIYF
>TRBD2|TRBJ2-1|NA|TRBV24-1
TGTGCCACCAGTGATAATGGCGGGAGTAACAATGAGCAGTTCTTC
CATSDNGGSNNEQFF
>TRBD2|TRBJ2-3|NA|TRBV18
TGTGCCAGCTCACCACTTACTAGCGACACAGATACGCAGTATTTT
CASSPLTSDTDTQYF
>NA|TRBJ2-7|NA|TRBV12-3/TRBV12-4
TGTGCCAGCAGTGGGGCGCCCTCCTACGAGCAGTACTTC
CASSGAPSYEQYF
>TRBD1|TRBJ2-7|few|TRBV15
TGTGCCACCAGCAGAGAGGGGACAGGGGATGACGAGCAGTACTTC
CATSREGTGDDEQYF
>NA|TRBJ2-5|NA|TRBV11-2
TGTGCCAGCAGCTTAGATGTCACGGAGACCCAGTACTTC
CASSLDVTETQYF
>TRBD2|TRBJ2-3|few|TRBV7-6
TGTGCCAGCAGTCGACTAGCGGGAGTCCAAGATACGCAGTATTTT
CASSRLAGVQDTQYF
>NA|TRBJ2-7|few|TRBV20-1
TGCAGTGGCACGGACGGGAGCTCCTACGAGCAGTACTTC
CSGTDGSSYEQYF
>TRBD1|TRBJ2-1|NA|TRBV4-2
TGTGCCAGCAGCCAAATGGTCAGGGACAGGCAGTTCTTC
CASSQMVRDRQFF
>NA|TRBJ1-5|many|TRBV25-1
TGTGCCAGCAGTGAATTGTCAGGGGACAATCAGCCCCAGCATTTT
CASSELSGDNQPQHF
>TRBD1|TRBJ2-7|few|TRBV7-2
TGTGCCAGCAGCTACATGACAGGGGGCTACGAGCAGTACTTC
CASSYMTGGYEQYF
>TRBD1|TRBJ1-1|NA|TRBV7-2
TGTGCCAGCAGCTTAATTCCAGGGGGGGCTGAAGCTTTCTTT
CASSLIPGGAEAFF
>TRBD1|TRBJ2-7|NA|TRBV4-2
TGTGCCAGCAGCCCCTCCGGGACAGACCTCTACGAGCAGTACTTC
CASSPSGTDLYEQYF
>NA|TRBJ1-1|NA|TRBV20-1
TGCAGTGCTAGAGGAGGGGGTAACACTGAAGCTTTCTTT
CSARGGGNTEAFF
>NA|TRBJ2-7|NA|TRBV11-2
TGTGCCAGCAGCTTAGTCAGGGTTCCCTACGAGCAGTACTTC
CASSLVRVPYEQYF
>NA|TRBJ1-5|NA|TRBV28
TGTGCCAGCAGTCCGTCGCAGTTAGGGCAGCCCCAGCATTTT
CASSPSQLGQPQHF
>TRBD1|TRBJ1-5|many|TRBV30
TGTGCCTGGAGAGCGGGACAGCCGAATCAGCCCCAGCATTTT
CAWRAGQPNQPQHF
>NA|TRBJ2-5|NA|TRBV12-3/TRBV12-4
TGTGCCAGCAGAGTCTCCGGGAGACAAGAGACCCAGTACTTC
CASRVSGRQETQYF